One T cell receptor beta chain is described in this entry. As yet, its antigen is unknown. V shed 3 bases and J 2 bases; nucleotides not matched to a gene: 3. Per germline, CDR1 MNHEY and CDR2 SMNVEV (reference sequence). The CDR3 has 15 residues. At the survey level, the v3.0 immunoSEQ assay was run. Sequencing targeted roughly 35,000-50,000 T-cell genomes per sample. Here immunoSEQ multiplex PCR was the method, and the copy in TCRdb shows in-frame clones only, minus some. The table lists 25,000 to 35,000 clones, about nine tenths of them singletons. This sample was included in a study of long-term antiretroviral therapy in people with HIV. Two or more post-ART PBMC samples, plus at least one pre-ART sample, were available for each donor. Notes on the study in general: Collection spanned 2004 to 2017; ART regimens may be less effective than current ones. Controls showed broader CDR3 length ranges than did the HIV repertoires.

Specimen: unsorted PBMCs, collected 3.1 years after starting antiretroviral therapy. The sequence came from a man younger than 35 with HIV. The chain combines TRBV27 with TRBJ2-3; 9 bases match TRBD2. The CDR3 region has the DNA TGTGCCAGCAGTTTTGCTAGCGGGACCACAGATACGCAGTATTTT. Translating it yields CASSFASGTTDTQYF.